The table lists the clone carrying this T cell receptor beta chain with a few counts. Antigen: not known. These data are taken from a study of OX40 agonist ivuxolimab in advanced cancers. Findings of the study overall: The study found that CD8+ T cells averaged more expanded clones than CD4+.

The repertoire was sequenced with immunoSEQ multiplex PCR; TCRdb's copy has only in-frame clones and lacks some. The repertoire consists of around 100,000 clones, with around 90% occurring once and the leading ten covering roughly 0.15%. This CDR3 contains 13 residues. Trimming took 10 bases from V and 5 from J, leaving 18 bases between them. Germline assignment: CDR1 MDHEN and CDR2 SYDVKM. Here the sequenced sample was CD4+ or CD8+ T cells sorted from blood, taken in a trial of the OX40 agonist ivuxolimab. This chain uses TRBV28 with TRBJ2-7; D perhaps matches TRBD2 (5 bases). The clonotype was recovered from an adult with an advanced solid tumor such as melanoma, head and neck, liver or kidney cancer. The CDR3 here is CATIRSGSNEQYF. CDR3 sequence (DNA): TGTGCCACCATCCGTTCGGGGAGCAACGAGCAGTACTTC.